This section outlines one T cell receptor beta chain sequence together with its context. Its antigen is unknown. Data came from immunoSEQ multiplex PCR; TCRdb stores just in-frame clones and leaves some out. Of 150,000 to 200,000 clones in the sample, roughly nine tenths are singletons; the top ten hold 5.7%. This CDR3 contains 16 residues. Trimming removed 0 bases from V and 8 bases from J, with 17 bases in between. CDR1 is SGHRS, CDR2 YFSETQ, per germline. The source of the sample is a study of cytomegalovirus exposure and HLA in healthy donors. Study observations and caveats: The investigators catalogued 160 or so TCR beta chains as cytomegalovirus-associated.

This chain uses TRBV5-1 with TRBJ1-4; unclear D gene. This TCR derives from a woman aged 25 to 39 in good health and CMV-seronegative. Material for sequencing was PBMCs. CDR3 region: CASSLGLRATGEKLFF. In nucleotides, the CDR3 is TGCGCCAGCAGCTTGGGGTTGAGGGCAACCGGGGAAAAACTGTTTTTT.